This T cell receptor (beta chain) was captured by sequencing in a study of blood T cell repertoires in COVID-19 (TCRdb year 2020). Regarding the research as a whole: Samples covering the acute and convalescent phases of COVID-19 were provided by collaborators in the United States, Italy and Spain. The material from the prospective study consisted of cDNA or gDNA derived from T cells, B-cell-depleted T cells, or PBMCs. Subjects who had been exposed to COVID-19, were actively infected with it, or had recovered from it provided the deeply sampled blood TCRbeta repertoires that made up the dataset. The repertoires were released in a freely available public database meant as a resource for research on the immune response to SARS-CoV-2. Samples were obtained from the ongoing ImmuneRACE study (first 160 participants) and from some 1,200 subjects provided by 6 global collaborators. Sample metadata almost always included a de-identified subject ID, COVID-19 status, age in years and sex. Where available, HLA class I and class II types were obtained from metadata supplied by the sample provider rather than from assay-based typing. What the work shows at the level of the full study, not this receptor alone: Clinical and demographic metadata were provided uncurated, with the amount varying by source and participant.

Collaborating institutions collected whole blood in K2EDTA tubes following their own protocols. For TCRbeta analysis, collaborator samples were shipped as frozen whole blood, as isolated PBMCs, or as DNA extracted from either sample type. The immunoSEQ Assay, a bias-controlled multiplex PCR, was used to amplify TCRbeta CDR3 regions from genomic DNA. The paper's processing steps were these. Within the assay, amplification of reference gene primers was used to estimate how many nucleated cells each sample contained. Sequence reads were collapsed and filtered to measure the absolute abundance of every unique TCRbeta CDR3 rearrangement. For each sample, productive Simpson clonality was calculated as the square root of Simpson's diversity index across productive rearrangements. TCRdb carries this immuneACCESS record with in-frame sequences only. Its versions omit some clonotypes, under half of them owing to an unresolved V gene in the studies checked, with the rest unexplained. The V and J calls and clone size were taken over from that table, and D and trimming were inferred from the DNA. For this sample the table gives about 80,000 clones, of which roughly 76% were detected only once. The top ten clones comprise around a sixth of the sample.

As to this clone: Its antigen has not been determined. No much larger clone exists at a distance of one base, and base qualities are not known.

The CDR1 and CDR2 encoded by the germline V gene (reference sequence) are GTSNPN and SVGIG. The CDR3, cysteine through phenylalanine, is 15 amino acids long. Only the CDR3 part of the read is kept: 45 bases, read in frame from the first base. V is clipped by 1 base and J by 0 bases, and the sequence between their germline boundaries is 10 bases long. The origin of this receptor is a man aged 65 to 85 with active or convalescent COVID-19. Rearrangement joined TRBV30 to TRBJ1-5; no confident D gene assignment can be made. The sample was peripheral blood. CDR3 loop: CAWSGAMDSNQPQHF. At the DNA level, the sequence is TGTGCCTGGAGTGGAGCGATGGATAGCAATCAGCCCCAGCATTTT. Where the CDR3 stops, the reference TRBV30 and TRBJ1-5 genes take over; the full variable domain is SQTIHQWPATLVQPVGSPLSLECTVEGTSNPNLYWYRQAAGRGLQLLFYSVGIGQISSEVPQNLSASRPQDRQFILSSKKLLLSDSGFYLCAWSGAMDSNQPQHFGDGTRLSIL.